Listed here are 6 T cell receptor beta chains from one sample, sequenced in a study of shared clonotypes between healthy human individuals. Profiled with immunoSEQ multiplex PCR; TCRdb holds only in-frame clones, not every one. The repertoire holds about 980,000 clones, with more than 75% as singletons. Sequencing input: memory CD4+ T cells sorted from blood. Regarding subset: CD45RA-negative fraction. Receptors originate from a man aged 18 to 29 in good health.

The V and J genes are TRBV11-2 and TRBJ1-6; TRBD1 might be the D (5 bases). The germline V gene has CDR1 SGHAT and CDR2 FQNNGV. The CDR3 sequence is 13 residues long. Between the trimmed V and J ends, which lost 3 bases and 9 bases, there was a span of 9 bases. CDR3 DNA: TGTGCCAGCAGCTTCAGGGTTGGTTCACCCCTCCACTTT. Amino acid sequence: CASSFRVGSPLHF.

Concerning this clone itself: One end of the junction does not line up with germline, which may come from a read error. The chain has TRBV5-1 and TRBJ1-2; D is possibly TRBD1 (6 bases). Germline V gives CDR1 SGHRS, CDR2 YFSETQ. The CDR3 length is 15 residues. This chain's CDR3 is CASSLAAEQGYGHTF. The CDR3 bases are TGCGCCAGCAGCCTGGCGGCAGAACAGGGCTATGGCCACACCTTC.

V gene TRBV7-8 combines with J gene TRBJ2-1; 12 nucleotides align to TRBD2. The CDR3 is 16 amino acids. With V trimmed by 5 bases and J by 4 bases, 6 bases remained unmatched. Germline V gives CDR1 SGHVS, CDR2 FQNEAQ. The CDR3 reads CASSQTLAGGYNEQFF. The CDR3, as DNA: TGTGCCAGCAGCCAAACGCTAGCGGGGGGGTACAATGAGCAGTTCTTC.

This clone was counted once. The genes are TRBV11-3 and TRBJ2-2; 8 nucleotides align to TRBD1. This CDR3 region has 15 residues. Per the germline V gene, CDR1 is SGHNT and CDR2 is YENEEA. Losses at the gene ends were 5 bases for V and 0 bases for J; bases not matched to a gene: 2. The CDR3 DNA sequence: TGTGCCAGCAGCCCGGGACAGGCGAACACCGGGGAGCTGTTTTTT. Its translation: CASSPGQANTGELFF.

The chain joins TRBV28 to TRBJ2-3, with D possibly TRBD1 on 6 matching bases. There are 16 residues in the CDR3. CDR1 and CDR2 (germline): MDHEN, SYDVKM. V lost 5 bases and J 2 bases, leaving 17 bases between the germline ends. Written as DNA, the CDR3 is TGTGCCAGCAGTCTGCAGGGGAAAGTTGACACAGATACGCAGTATTTT. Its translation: CASSLQGKVDTDTQYF.

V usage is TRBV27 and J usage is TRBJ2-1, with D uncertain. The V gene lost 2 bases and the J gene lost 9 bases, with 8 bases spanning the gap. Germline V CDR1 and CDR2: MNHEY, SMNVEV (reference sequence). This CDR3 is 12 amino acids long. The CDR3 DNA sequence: TGTGCCAGCAGTTTAGATTTTCGTGAGCAGTTCTTC. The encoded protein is CASSLDFREQFF.